The present T cell receptor (beta chain) was sequenced within a study of T cell responses to AZD1222 COVID-19 vaccine. Regarding the study as a whole: Distributed over spike, vaccine-associated CD4 TCRs predominated at 160-218 and 743-854. Repertoires were sampled only after the peak T cell response. Just a handful of AZD1222 recipients were seropositive at baseline.

As for this clone: What it binds is not known.

This CDR3 has 17 residues. Germline-derived CDR1 and CDR2 are MNHNS and SASEGT. Germline trimming cut 4 bases from V and 1 base from J; bases unmatched to any gene: 6. TCRdb keeps only in-frame clones here, not all; method: immunoSEQ multiplex PCR. The data show tens of thousands of clones, with 85% to 90% seen just once and 4.7% held by the top ten. V gene TRBV6-1 combines with J gene TRBJ2-4, with 11 bases lining up with TRBD2. This TCR derives from an adult in good health. The material was peripheral blood, obtained on day 0 of MenACWY control vaccination. The CDR3 loop reads CASSGGTSGGAKNIQYF. CDR3 coding DNA: TGTGCCAGCAGTGGGGGGACTAGCGGAGGGGCCAAAAACATTCAGTACTTC.